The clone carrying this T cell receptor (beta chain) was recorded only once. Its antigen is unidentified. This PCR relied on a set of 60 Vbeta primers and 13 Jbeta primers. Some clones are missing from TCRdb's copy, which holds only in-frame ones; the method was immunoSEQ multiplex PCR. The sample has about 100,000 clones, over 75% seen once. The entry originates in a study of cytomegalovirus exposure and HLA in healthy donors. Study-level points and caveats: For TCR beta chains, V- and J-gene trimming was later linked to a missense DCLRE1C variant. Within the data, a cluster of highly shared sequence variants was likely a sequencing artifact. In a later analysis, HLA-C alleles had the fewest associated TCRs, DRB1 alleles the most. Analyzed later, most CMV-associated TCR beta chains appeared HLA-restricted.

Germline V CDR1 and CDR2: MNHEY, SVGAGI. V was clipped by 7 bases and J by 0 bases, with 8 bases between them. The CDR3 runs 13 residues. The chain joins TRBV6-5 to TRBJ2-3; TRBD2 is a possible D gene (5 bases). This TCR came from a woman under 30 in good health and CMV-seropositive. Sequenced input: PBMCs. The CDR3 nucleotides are TGTGCCAGCAACCGGGGTAGCACAGATACGCAGTATTTT. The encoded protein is CASNRGSTDTQYF.